These 25 T cell receptor beta chains originate from one sample sequenced in a study of blood T cell repertoires in COVID-19. Clones were sequenced by immunoSEQ multiplex PCR, and TCRdb holds only the in-frame ones, with some missing. The table has about 74,000 clones, approximately 76% seen once. Sequencing was carried out using peripheral blood. These receptors all stem from a man between 65 and 85 years old with active or convalescent COVID-19.

The chain has TRBV11-3 and TRBJ2-7; D is perhaps TRBD2 (6 bases). The germline CDR1 and CDR2 sequences are SGHNT and YENEEA. CDR3 length equals 12 residues. Trimming left V 6 bases short and J 6 bases short, with 12 bases between. CDR3 in DNA: TGTGCCAGCAGTCATCCCGGGGGCGAGCAGTACTTC. Residues: CASSHPGGEQYF.

This chain links TRBV5-1 with TRBJ2-1, with 9 bases fitting TRBD2. The CDR3 covers 13 residues. The germline V gene encodes CDR1 SGHRS and CDR2 YFSETQ. Germline trimming cut 4 bases from V and 12 bases from J; bases unmatched to any gene: 8. Here the CDR3 DNA reads TGCGCCAGCAGCGCGGGGGGGCAGGGAAGGCAGTTCTTC. Translation: CASSAGGQGRQFF.

The rearrangement links TRBV5-1 to TRBJ1-3, with unresolved D. The CDR3 runs to 14 residues. In germline, CDR1 is SGHRS, CDR2 YFSETQ. Deletions cut 2 bases from V and 0 bases from J, with 6 bases between. In nucleotides, the CDR3 is TGCGCCAGCAGCTTCGAGAGCTCTGGAAACACCATATATTTT. Protein: CASSFESSGNTIYF.

As regards this clone: Mismatch with germline at one junction end may stem from a read error. DNA of the CDR3: TGTGCTAGCAGCTTATCCGTCAACTACCGACAAGAGACCCAGTACTTC. Its translation is CASSLSVNYRQETQYF. The chain combines TRBV7-7 with TRBJ2-5; D is uncertain. CDR3 size: 16 residues. Germline CDR1 reads SSHAT; CDR2 reads FNYEAQ (reference sequence).

The V gene is TRBV21-1, the J gene TRBJ2-5; the table's D call TRBD2 went unverified against the DNA. TRBV21-1 is a pseudogene locus. This CDR3 contains 13 residues. CDR3 amino acids: CASSMRGQETQYF. In DNA form, the CDR3 reads TGTGCCAGCAGCATGCGGGGCCAAGAGACCCAGTACTTC.

The chain joins TRBV10-3 to TRBJ2-5; D is perhaps TRBD2 (7 bases). The germline V gene encodes CDR1 ENHRY and CDR2 SYGVKD. CDR3 length: 14 residues. V lost 3 bases and J 4 bases, leaving 12 bases between the germline ends. CDR3 bases: TGTGCCATCAGTGATGGGGGGGGCGGAGAGACCCAGTACTTC. The encoded protein is CAISDGGGGETQYF.

This clone showed up just once. The chain combines TRBV29-1 with TRBJ1-4, with D uncertain. Trimming left V 7 bases short and J 6 bases short, with 18 bases between. Looked up from germline, CDR1 is SQVTM and CDR2 is ANQGSEA. The CDR3 loop spans 14 amino acids. CDR3: CSALRLAEDEKLFF. CDR3 nucleotide sequence: TGCAGCGCACTACGCCTGGCCGAGGATGAAAAACTGTTTTTT.

This clone turned up a few times. This sequence joins TRBV28 and TRBJ1-3, with D maybe TRBD1 (6 bases). The CDR3 extends over 15 amino acids. The germline CDR1 and CDR2 sequences are MDHEN and SYDVKM. With 7 bases removed from V and 0 bases from J, the gap between germline ends came to 13 bases. CDR3 DNA: TGTGCCAGCACTTTGGGGACAAACTCTGGAAACACCATATATTTT. It yields the protein CASTLGTNSGNTIYF.

The J gene is TRBJ1-2, the V gene TRBV28; a weak D match, TRBD1 (6 bases). The CDR3 has 12 amino acids. CDR1 MDHEN and CDR2 SYDVKM come from the germline V gene. The V gene lost 7 bases and the J gene lost 8 bases, with 14 bases spanning the gap. The CDR3 DNA is TGTGCCAGCACCCGGACAGAGGGGGGCTACACCTTC. This sequence encodes CASTRTEGGYTF.

The V gene is TRBV6-5, the J gene TRBJ2-7; D is perhaps TRBD1 (6 bases). V dropped 2 bases and J dropped 6 bases, with 11 bases sitting between them. Germline loops: CDR1 MNHEY, CDR2 SVGAGI. This CDR3 is 13 amino acids long. Here the CDR3 DNA reads TGTGCCAGCAGTTACCGTCAGGACAGCGAGCAGTACTTC. This codes for CASSYRQDSEQYF.

This sequence joins TRBV6-1 and TRBJ2-3; 8 bases map to TRBD2. Trimming removed 3 bases from V and 4 bases from J; junction bases left unmatched: 9. Germline assignment: CDR1 MNHNS and CDR2 SASEGT. The CDR3 is 16 residues long. The CDR3 coding sequence is TGTGCCAGCAGTGACCGGGGGGGCTTCTCCGCAGATACGCAGTATTTT. Translated, it gives CASSDRGGFSADTQYF.

V and J are TRBV4-1 and TRBJ2-1, with D perhaps matching TRBD1 (6 bases). The CDR3 is 16 amino acids. V was pared by 1 base and J by 2 bases, with 12 bases between. The germline V gene has CDR1 MGHRA and CDR2 YSYEKL. DNA of the CDR3: TGCGCCAGCAGCCAAGGGGAAACAGGGCCCTACAATGAGCAGTTCTTC. Its protein is CASSQGETGPYNEQFF.

The V gene is TRBV9, the J gene TRBJ2-2, with 8 bases aligning to TRBD2. CDR1 SGDLS and CDR2 YYNGEE come from the germline V gene. The V and J ends lost 4 bases and 5 bases, in that order; junction bases with no gene match: 7. The CDR3 is 15 residues long. The CDR3 is CASSLSGGLTGELFF. CDR3 bases: TGTGCCAGCAGCCTCTCGGGGGGGCTTACCGGGGAGCTGTTTTTT.

The CDR3 is CASSPEGRGEQYF. CDR3 DNA: TGTGCCAGCAGCCCTGAGGGGAGGGGGGAGCAGTACTTC. The rearrangement joins TRBV7-9 to TRBJ2-7; D might be TRBD2 (7 bases). This CDR3 comprises 13 residues. Looked up from germline, CDR1 is SEHNR and CDR2 is FQNEAQ (reference sequence). With 5 bases removed from V and 7 bases from J, the gap between germline ends came to 15 bases.

V gene TRBV14 combines with J gene TRBJ1-1, with D unclear. The CDR3 runs 13 residues. From germline, CDR1 is SGHDN and CDR2 FVKESK. V was pared by 4 bases and J by 5 bases, with 11 bases between. CDR3 region: CASSPSPGTEAFF. CDR3 nucleotides: TGTGCCAGCAGCCCTTCCCCGGGGACTGAAGCTTTCTTT. The full variable domain, in which reference TRBV14 and TRBJ1-1 provide the parts outside the CDR3, is EAGVTQFPSHSVIEKGQTVTLRCDPISGHDNLYWYRRVMGKEIKFLLHFVKESKQDESGMPNNRFLAERTGGTYSTLKVQPAELEDSGVYFCASSPSPGTEAFFGQGTRLTVV.

This chain joins TRBV10-3 and TRBJ1-1, with D maybe TRBD1 (5 bases). CDR1 and CDR2 (germline): ENHRY, SYGVKD. V dropped 7 bases and J dropped 1 base, with 10 bases sitting between them. The CDR3 consists of 13 residues. CDR3 bases: TGTGCCATCACTCAGGACACGAACACTGAAGCTTTCTTT. Protein product: CAITQDTNTEAFF.

The chain recombines TRBV11-3 with TRBJ2-1, with a weak D call TRBD2 (6 bases). Between the trimmed V and J ends, which lost 2 bases and 4 bases, there was a span of 15 bases. The CDR3 totals 16 residues. Germline CDR1 and CDR2: SGHNT and YENEEA. CDR3 residues: CASSLRGGIKYNEQFF. CDR3 in DNA: TGTGCCAGCAGCTTACGGGGCGGGATAAAGTACAATGAGCAGTTCTTC.

DNA of the CDR3: TGTGCCAGCAGTTTAGCCGGGAGAGATACTAATGGCTACACCTTC. Amino acids: CASSLAGRDTNGYTF. The rearrangement joins TRBV28 to TRBJ1-2; D call uncertain. V lost 2 bases to trimming and J lost 6 bases, with 16 bases between them. The V gene's germline CDR1 is MDHEN and CDR2 SYDVKM. This CDR3 comprises 15 residues.

CDR3 nucleotide sequence: TGCGCCAGCAGCTTTTTGGAGGGGAACACTGAAGCTTTCTTT. Its translation: CASSFLEGNTEAFF. The chain employs TRBV5-1 and TRBJ1-1; D not resolved. The V gene lost 2 bases and the J gene lost 1 base, with 9 bases spanning the gap. The CDR3 has 14 amino acids. The germline V gene has CDR1 SGHRS and CDR2 YFSETQ.

CDR3 protein: CASRMGQGDEQYF. CDR3 bases: TGTGCCAGCAGAATGGGACAGGGGGACGAGCAGTACTTC. V usage is TRBV2 and J usage is TRBJ2-7; 11 bases map to TRBD1. CDR3 length: 13 residues. The trim removed 6 bases at V and 5 bases at J, leaving 3 bases unmatched. CDR1 is SNHLY, CDR2 FYNNEI, per germline.

V usage is TRBV30 and J usage is TRBJ1-3; maybe TRBD1 (5 bases). The V gene's germline CDR1 is GTSNPN and CDR2 SVGIG (reference sequence). Between the trimmed V and J ends, which lost 1 base and 0 bases, there was a span of 13 bases. CDR3 length equals 16 residues. CDR3 sequence (DNA): TGTGCCTGGAGTGCAATACGACAGTACTCTGGAAACACCATATATTTT. It codes for CAWSAIRQYSGNTIYF.

This chain links TRBV6-5 with TRBJ2-3, with 14 positions matching TRBD2. Germline assignment: CDR1 MNHEY and CDR2 SVGAGI. The CDR3 is 14 residues long. The ends lost 7 bases at V and 6 bases at J; junction bases unmatched: 3. DNA of the CDR3: TGTGCCAGCAAGCGGACTAGCGGGGGGGATACGCAGTATTTT. This gives the protein CASKRTSGGDTQYF.

The chain recombines TRBV19 with TRBJ1-1, with 8 bases aligning to TRBD1. Trimming at V came to 10 bases and at J to 4 bases, leaving 14 bases not matched to a gene. The CDR3 is made up of 15 amino acids. Germline V lookup: CDR1 LNHDA, CDR2 SQIVND (reference sequence). The CDR3 here is CATLWTGTGVTEAFF. CDR3 DNA sequence: TGTGCCACGCTATGGACCGGGACAGGCGTCACTGAAGCTTTCTTT.

V is TRBV7-9 and J is TRBJ2-1, with D perhaps matching TRBD2 (6 bases). V lost 5 bases and J 6 bases, leaving 14 bases between the germline ends. The CDR3 contains 14 residues. Germline values: CDR1 SEHNR, CDR2 FQNEAQ (reference sequence). The CDR3 DNA follows: TGTGCCAGCAGCACAACCGGGACTTTCAATGAGCAGTTCTTC. Amino acids: CASSTTGTFNEQFF. Full variable domain (missing parts from reference TRBV7-9 and TRBJ2-1): DTGVSQNPRHKITKRGQNVTFRCDPISEHNRLYWYRQTLGQGPEFLTYFQNEAQLEKSRLLSDRFSAERPKGSFSTLEIQRTEQGDSAMYLCASSTTGTFNEQFFGPGTRLTVL.

This chain uses TRBV3-1 (or the pseudogene TRBV3-2) with TRBJ2-7; 11 bases map to TRBD1. CDR1 is LGHDT and CDR2 is YNNKEL in the germline V gene (reference sequence). This CDR3 has 14 amino acids. The V segment lost 4 bases and the J segment 5 bases; nucleotides outside the gene matches: 4. CDR3 amino acids: CASSPLGQGDEQYF. CDR3 nucleotide sequence: TGTGCCAGCAGCCCTCTGGGACAGGGGGACGAGCAGTACTTC.